This TCR beta chain stems from a study of T-cell memory formation after mild COVID-19. Overall study context: Largely, the TCR clusters proved donor specific. Study-level findings and limits: Pre-infection memory already had some responding clones, implying cross-reactive memory joined. Clones shrinking from day 15 to 85 showed even CD4/CD8 mixes; later expanders tilted CD4+.

This clonotype showed up just a few times. What it binds is unknown. 5'RACE with constant-segment primers yielded barcoded, UMI-tagged TCR alpha and TCR beta cDNA libraries. MiXCR was run by TCRdb on the 5' RACE reads, yielding one entry per CDR3 protein. Among 300,000 to 400,000 distinct CDR3 sequences, around 20% were seen once, and the ten largest hold under 15%. The germline CDR1 and CDR2 sequences are ENHRY and SYGVKD. The germline V and J ends were trimmed by 6 bases and 3 bases, with 5 bases remaining between them. The CDR3 covers 11 residues. This receptor was identified in an adult woman who had mild COVID-19 (a few samples of this study predate the infection). Cell type and time point are not known. This chain connects TRBV10-3 to TRBJ1-1, with D tentatively TRBD1 (5 bases). Sequencing was done on a sample of PBMCs or a T cell subset sorted from them (not recorded which). The CDR3 DNA sequence: TGTGCCATCAGGGGGGACACTGAAGCTTTCTTT. This encodes CAIRGDTEAFF.